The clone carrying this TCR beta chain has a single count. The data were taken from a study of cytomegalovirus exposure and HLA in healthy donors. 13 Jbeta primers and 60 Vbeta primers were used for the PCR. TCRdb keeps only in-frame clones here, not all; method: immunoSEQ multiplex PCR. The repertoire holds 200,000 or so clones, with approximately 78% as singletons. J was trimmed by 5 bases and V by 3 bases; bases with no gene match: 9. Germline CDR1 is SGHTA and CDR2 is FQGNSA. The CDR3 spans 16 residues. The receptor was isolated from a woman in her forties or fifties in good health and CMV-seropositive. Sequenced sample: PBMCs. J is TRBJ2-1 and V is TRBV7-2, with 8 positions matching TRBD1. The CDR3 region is CASSFYNRGRNNEQFF. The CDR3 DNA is TGTGCCAGCAGCTTTTACAACAGGGGGAGAAACAATGAGCAGTTCTTC.